This TCR beta chain was sequenced during a study of CXCR3-negative and CXCR3-positive naive CD8 T cells. Findings of the study overall: CXCR3-positive naive cells carried more hydrophobic TRB CDR3s than CXCR3-negative naive cells did.

Looked up from germline, CDR1 is MNHEY and CDR2 is SVGEGT. The CDR3 spans 15 residues. The TRB libraries of cDNA were built by UMI-labeled 5' RACE. With the 5' RACE reads reprocessed, TCRdb shows one record per CDR3 protein and no DNA. This sample's table reports 65,000 to 90,000 distinct CDR3 sequences. Comment on this clonotype: The antigen is not known.

Material for sequencing was naive CXCR3+ CD8+ T cells from blood. The subset here: CD45RO-CCR7+CD27+CD95- naive CD8+ T cells expressing CXCR3 (TNR3+). This sequence joins TRBV6-2 or TRBV6-3 and TRBJ2-5. The source is a human donor in good health. Some clones in this sample may be carry-over from other donors' samples. The CDR3 sequence: CASSYTGRRQETQYF.